This TCR beta chain came from a study of blood T cell repertoires in COVID-19. The wider study: Researchers got acute and convalescent COVID-19 samples from the United States, Italy and Spain. The cDNA or gDNA used as material had been derived from T cells, B-cell-depleted T cells, or PBMCs.

The trim removed 4 bases at V and 2 bases at J, leaving 3 bases unmatched. This CDR3 contains 14 residues. The germline gives CDR1 LGHNA, CDR2 YNFKEQ. Enrolment of Seattle patients took place during active infection, and they were followed longitudinally. The authors' processing: Scientists estimated how many nucleated cells there were by amplifying reference gene primers. Here immunoSEQ multiplex PCR was the method, and the copy in TCRdb shows in-frame clones only, minus some. From that table come the V and J calls and clone size; the DNA was used to work out D and trimming. The data hold some 270,000 clones, with roughly 82% observed a single time.

The TCR sequence derives from a woman older than 75 with COVID-19, enrolled during active disease. The rearrangement uses TRBV4-2 and TRBJ1-2; TRBD1 matches at 8 bases. Sequenced material: peripheral blood. DNA for the CDR3: TGTGCCAGCAGCCCGGGACAGGCGAACTATGGCTACACCTTC. Encoded protein: CASSPGQANYGYTF.